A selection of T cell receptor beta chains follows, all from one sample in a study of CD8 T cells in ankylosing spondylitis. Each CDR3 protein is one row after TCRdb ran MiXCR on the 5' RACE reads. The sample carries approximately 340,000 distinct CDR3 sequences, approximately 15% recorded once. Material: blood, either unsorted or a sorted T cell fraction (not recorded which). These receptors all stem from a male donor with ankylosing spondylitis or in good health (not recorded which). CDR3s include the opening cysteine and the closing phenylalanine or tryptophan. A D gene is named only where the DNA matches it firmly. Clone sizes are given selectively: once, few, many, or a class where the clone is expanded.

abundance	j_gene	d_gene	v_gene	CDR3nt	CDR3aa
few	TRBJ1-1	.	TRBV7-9	TGTGCCAGCAGCCCCCCGAAGTGGAACACTGAAGCTTTCTTT	CASSPPKWNTEAFF
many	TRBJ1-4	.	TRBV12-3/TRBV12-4	TGTGCCAGCAGGAAGGGAGACGGAACAACTAATGAAAAACTGTTTTTT	CASRKGDGTTNEKLFF
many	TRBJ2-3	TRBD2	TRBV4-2	TGTGCCAGCAGCCAAGATCCGGGCCTAGCGGTAACGCAGTATTTT	CASSQDPGLAVTQYF
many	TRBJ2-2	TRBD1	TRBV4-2	TGTGCCAGCAGCCAAGATTTGGGGTCAGGGGGCACCGGGGAGCTGTTTTTT	CASSQDLGSGGTGELFF
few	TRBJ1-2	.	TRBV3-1	TGTGCCAGCAGCCAAGGGGCAAGCCTCTATGGCTACACCTTC	CASSQGASLYGYTF
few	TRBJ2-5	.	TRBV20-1	TGCAGTGCTAGCGGAGGGTCAGAGGAAGAGACCCAGTACTTC	CSASGGSEEETQYF
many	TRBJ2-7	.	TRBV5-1	TGCGCCAGCAGCTTGGGGCGCCTCTACGAGCAGTACTTC	CASSLGRLYEQYF
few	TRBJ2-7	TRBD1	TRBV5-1	TGCGCCAGCAGCTCTACAGGGGGCCTTGGGGGCTACGAGCAGTACTTC	CASSSTGGLGGYEQYF
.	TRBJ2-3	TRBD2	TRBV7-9	TGTGCCAACAGCCCTGGACTAGCGGGCACAGATACGCAGTATTTT	CANSPGLAGTDTQYF
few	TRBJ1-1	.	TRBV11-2	TGTGCCAGCCTCGGGTCCGCCGTGAACACTGAAGCTTTCTTT	CASLGSAVNTEAFF
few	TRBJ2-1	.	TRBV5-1	TGCGCCAGCACCATGGGGGGGACAAAATACAATGAGCAGTTCTTC	CASTMGGTKYNEQFF
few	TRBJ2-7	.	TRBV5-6	TGTGCCAGCAGCCCCGATTGGCGCGACGAGCAGTACTTC	CASSPDWRDEQYF
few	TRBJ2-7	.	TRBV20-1	TGCAGTGCTCCAAACCCTGCACGGGGAGGCTACGAGCAGTACTTC	CSAPNPARGGYEQYF
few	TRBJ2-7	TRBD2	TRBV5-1	TGCGCCAGCAGCCCGATAGCGGGAGGCCCCTCCTACGAGCAGTACTTC	CASSPIAGGPSYEQYF
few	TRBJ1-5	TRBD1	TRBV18	TGTGCCAGCTCACACAGGGGGCAGGGCAATCAGCCCCAGCATTTT	CASSHRGQGNQPQHF
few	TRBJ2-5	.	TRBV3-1	TGTGCCAGCAGCCACGGGTACCAAGAGACCCAGTACTTC	CASSHGYQETQYF
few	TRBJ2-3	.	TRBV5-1	TGCGCCAGCAGCTTGGAGGGGGGAGGTAGCACAGATACGCAGTATTTT	CASSLEGGGSTDTQYF
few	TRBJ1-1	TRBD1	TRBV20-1	TGCAGTGCTAGAGGACAGGGTAGGGGTGAAGCTTTCTTT	CSARGQGRGEAFF
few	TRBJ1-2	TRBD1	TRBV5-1	TGCGCCAGCAGCCACGAACAGGGGAGTTCGGATGGCTACACCTTC	CASSHEQGSSDGYTF
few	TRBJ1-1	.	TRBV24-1	TGTGCCACCAGTGATTACCAGGGGGAAGCTTTCTTT	CATSDYQGEAFF
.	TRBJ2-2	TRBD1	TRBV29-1	TGCAGCGCCGGACAGGGGGAGGGCCGGGAGCTGTTTTTT	CSAGQGEGRELFF
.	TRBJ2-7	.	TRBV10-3	TGTGCCATCAGTGAGTCTGGCGGGGTCTACGAGCAGTACTTC	CAISESGGVYEQYF
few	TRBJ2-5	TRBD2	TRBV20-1	TGCAGTGCCCAGGGGGTAGCGGGGGGGCCAGGCCAAGAGACCCAGTACTTC	CSAQGVAGGPGQETQYF
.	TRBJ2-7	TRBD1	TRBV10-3	TGTGCCATCGAGGCCGAGGGACAGGGAATTTTCGCGCAGTACTTC	CAIEAEGQGIFAQYF
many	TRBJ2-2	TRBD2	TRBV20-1	TGCAGTGCTAGGCGTACTAGCGGGGGGAACACCGGGGAGCTGTTTTTT	CSARRTSGGNTGELFF
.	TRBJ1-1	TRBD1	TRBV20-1	TGCAGTGCAGCCGGGACAGGGTATTTGGGAGCTTTCTTT	CSAAGTGYLGAFF
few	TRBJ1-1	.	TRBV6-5	TGTGCCAGCAGTTACTCCGAGGGGCTGGGTGAAGCTTTCTTT	CASSYSEGLGEAFF
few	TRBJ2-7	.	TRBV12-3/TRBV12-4	TGTGCCAGCACCCCAGGGGGGGGCCCCTCGGGAGAGCAGTACTTC	CASTPGGGPSGEQYF
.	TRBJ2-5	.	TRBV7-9	TGTGCCAGCAGCTTAGGGGTTGGACTTAAAGAGACCCAGTACTTC	CASSLGVGLKETQYF
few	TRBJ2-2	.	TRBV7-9	TGTGCCAGCAGCACCGGGCCCGAAAACACCGGGGAGCTGTTTTTT	CASSTGPENTGELFF
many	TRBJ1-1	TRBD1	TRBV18	TGCGCCAGCAGCCCCCAGGGGGTCAACACTGAAGCTTTCTTT	CASSPQGVNTEAFF
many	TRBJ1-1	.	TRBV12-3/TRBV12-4	TGTGCCAGCAGGGCCGGGACAACGAACACTGAAGCTTTCTTT	CASRAGTTNTEAFF
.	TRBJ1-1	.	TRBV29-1	TGCAGCGTTGAAGGGCGTCTGCAAAACACTGAAGCTTTCTTT	CSVEGRLQNTEAFF
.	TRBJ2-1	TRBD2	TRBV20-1	TGCAGTGCTAGAGACCCCAGGACTAGCGGGAGCTACAATGAGCAGTTCTTC	CSARDPRTSGSYNEQFF
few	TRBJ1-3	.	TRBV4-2	TGTGCCAGCAGCCAGGCTCAACAGGGAAACACCATATATTTT	CASSQAQQGNTIYF
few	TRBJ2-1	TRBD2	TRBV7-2	TGTGCCAGCAGCTCTGGACTAGCGGGAGGGGTTGAGCAGTTCTTC	CASSSGLAGGVEQFF
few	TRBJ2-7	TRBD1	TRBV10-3	TGTGCCATCAGCCTGACAGGGACCTCCTACGAGCAGTACTTC	CAISLTGTSYEQYF
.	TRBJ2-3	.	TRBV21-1	TGTGCCAGCAGCAAGTCCGGGACTAGGGGAGCGGGTACGCAGTATTTT	CASSKSGTRGAGTQYF
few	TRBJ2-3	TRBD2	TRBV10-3	TGTGCCATCAGTGACGGTCTAGCGGTTCGTGATACGCAGTATTTT	CAISDGLAVRDTQYF
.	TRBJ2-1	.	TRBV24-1	TGTGCCACCAGTGAGGGGCCCCTCGGTGAGCAGTTCTTC	CATSEGPLGEQFF
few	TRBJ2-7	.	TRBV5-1	TGCGCCAGCAGCTTGACAGCTACCTACGAGCAGTACTTC	CASSLTATYEQYF
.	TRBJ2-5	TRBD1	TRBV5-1	TGCGCCAGCAGCCTAGGACAGGGGGCGAGGATGGAGACCCAGTACTTC	CASSLGQGARMETQYF
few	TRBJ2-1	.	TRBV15	TGTGCCACCAGCGGAGAACTGCTTAGCTCCTACAATGAGCAGTTCTTC	CATSGELLSSYNEQFF
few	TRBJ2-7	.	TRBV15	TGTGCCACCAGCAGAGATTACGACTCTGGGTACGAGCAGTACTTC	CATSRDYDSGYEQYF
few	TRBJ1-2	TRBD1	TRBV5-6	TGTGCCAGCAGCCGGGACAGGGGGCTTGATGGCTACACCTTC	CASSRDRGLDGYTF
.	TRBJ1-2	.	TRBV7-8	TGTGCCAGCAGCCCCCGTTCCGGGTTCAACTATGGCTACACCTTC	CASSPRSGFNYGYTF